The clone carrying this T cell receptor beta chain was counted ten times or more. The antigen is not known. Time point of the sample: newly diagnosed GD, antithyroid drugs for less than 3 months. There was RNA extracted from PBMCs, and the TCR library was made from it. The CDR3 covers 15 residues. The V gene end was trimmed by 6 bases and the J gene end by 3 bases; junction bases not matched to a gene: 11. CDR1 is MDHEN, CDR2 SYDVKM, per germline. Researchers made TCR beta libraries by using iRepertoire HTBI primers and running Arm-PCR on CDR3 regions. TCRdb re-analysed the multiplex PCR reads in MiXCR, keeping a single row per CDR3 protein. The data hold roughly 400,000 distinct CDR3 sequences, with 14% to 15% observed a single time. This entry comes from a study of regulatory T cells in long-lasting Graves disease. Study observations and caveats: Patients with persistent Graves' had lower TCR diversity than newly diagnosed patients.

The data also belong to a second study, concerning T cells in Graves' hyperthyroidism and ophthalmopathy. That source reports: Each patient was aged 18 to 65 and had newly diagnosed hyperthyroidism of under 2 months' duration.

This chain uses TRBV28 with TRBJ2-7; TRBD2 matches 7 bases. The source material was peripheral blood mononuclear cells (PBMCs), sampled at new diagnosis, from a patient treated with antithyroid drugs. This TCR was sampled from a middle-aged woman with Graves disease. The CDR3 loop reads CASSLPMAGVYEQYF. DNA of the CDR3: TGTGCCAGCAGCCTCCCGATGGCGGGGGTCTACGAGCAGTACTTC.